Sequencing of this TCR beta chain was carried out in a study of T cells in Graves' hyperthyroidism and ophthalmopathy. The source material, RNA transcripts, was used to amplify TCR beta CDR3 regions. HTBI primers were employed in a first-round RT-PCR of the TCR CDR3. MiXCR was run by TCRdb on the multiplex PCR reads, yielding one entry per CDR3 protein. Altogether 350,000 to 450,000 distinct CDR3 sequences are present, over 11% being singletons, with the ten largest covering approximately 11%. This clonotype was seen only a few times. Its antigen is unidentified. An absence of ophthalmopathy progression within 18 months meant stable Graves' hyperthyroidism. Exclusion followed for patients with uncontrolled infection, other autoimmune disease, pregnancy or lactation. The study's findings and limits: Blood samples included most of the expanded thyroid clonotypes exceeding 0.001.

The CDR3 covers 14 residues. V was cut by 3 bases and J by 5 bases, with 12 bases left in between. Germline assignment: CDR1 SGDLS and CDR2 YYNGEE. This chain links TRBV9 with TRBJ2-1; D might be TRBD1 (7 bases). The source is a woman between 55 and 75 years old with Graves' hyperthyroidism. Sequenced: blood. The CDR3 DNA sequence: TGTGCCAGCAGCGCGCGGGACAGAGACAATGAGCAGTTCTTC. Translated, it gives CASSARDRDNEQFF. Full variable domain (missing parts from reference TRBV9 and TRBJ2-1): DSGVTQTPKHLITATGQRVTLRCSPRSGDLSVYWYQQSLDQGLQFLIQYYNGEERAKGNILERFSAQQFPDLHSELNLSSLELGDSALYFCASSARDRDNEQFFGPGTRLTVL.